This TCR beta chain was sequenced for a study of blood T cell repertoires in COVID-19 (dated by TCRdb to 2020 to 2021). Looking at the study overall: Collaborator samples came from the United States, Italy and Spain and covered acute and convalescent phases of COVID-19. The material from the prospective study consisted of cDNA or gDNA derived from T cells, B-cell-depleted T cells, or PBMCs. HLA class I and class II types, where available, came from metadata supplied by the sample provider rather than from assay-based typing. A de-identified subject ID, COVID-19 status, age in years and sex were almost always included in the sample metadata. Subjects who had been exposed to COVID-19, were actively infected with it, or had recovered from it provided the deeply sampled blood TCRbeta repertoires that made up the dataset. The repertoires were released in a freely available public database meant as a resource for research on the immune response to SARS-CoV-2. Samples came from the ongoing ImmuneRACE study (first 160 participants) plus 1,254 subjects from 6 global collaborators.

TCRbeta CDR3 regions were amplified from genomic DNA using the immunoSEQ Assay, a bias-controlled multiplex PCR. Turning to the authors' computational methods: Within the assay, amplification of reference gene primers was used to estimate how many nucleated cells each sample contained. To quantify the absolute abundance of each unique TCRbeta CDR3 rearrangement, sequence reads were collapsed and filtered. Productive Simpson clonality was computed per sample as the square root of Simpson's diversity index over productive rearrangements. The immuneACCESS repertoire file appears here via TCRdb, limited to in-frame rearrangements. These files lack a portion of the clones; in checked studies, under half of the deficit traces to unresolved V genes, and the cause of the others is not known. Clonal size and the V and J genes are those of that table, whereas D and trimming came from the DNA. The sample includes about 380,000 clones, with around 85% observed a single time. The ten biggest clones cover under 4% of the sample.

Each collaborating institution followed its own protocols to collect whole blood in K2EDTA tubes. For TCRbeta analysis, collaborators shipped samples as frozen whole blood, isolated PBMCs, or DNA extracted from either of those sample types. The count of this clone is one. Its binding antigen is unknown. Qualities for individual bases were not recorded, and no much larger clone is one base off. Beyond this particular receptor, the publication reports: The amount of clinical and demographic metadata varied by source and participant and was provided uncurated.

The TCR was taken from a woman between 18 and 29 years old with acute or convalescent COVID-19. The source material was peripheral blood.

The nucleotides are TGCGCCAGCAGCCTGGGACTAGCGGGAGGGCGATACTCCTACGAGCAGTACTTC. The resulting protein is CASSLGLAGGRYSYEQYF. The chain was built from TRBV5-1 and TRBJ2-7; a stretch of 16 junction bases matches TRBD2. Clipping removes 4 bases from V and 0 bases from J, with 7 as the unmatched junction base count. Via the germline V gene, CDR1 is SGHRS and CDR2 YFSETQ. CDR3 length: 18 amino acids, cysteine to phenylalanine. Solely the CDR3 DNA is kept, with 54 bases framed from the first base.